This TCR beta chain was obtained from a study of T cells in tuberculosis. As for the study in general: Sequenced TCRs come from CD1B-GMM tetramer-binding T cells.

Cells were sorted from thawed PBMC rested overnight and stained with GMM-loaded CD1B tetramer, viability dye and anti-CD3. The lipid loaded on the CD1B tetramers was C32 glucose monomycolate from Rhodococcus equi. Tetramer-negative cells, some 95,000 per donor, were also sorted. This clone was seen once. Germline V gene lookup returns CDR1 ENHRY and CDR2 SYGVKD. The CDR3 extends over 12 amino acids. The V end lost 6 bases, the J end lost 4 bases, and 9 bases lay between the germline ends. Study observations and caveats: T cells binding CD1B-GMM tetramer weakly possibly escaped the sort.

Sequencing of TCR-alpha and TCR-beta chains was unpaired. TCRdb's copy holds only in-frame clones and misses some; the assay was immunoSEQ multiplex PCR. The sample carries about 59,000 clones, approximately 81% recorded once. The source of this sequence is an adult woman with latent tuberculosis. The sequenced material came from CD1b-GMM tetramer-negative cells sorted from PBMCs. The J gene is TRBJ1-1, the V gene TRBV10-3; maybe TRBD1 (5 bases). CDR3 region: CAISGTGTEAFF. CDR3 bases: TGTGCCATCAGCGGGACTGGCACTGAAGCTTTCTTT.